Following are 21 T cell receptor beta chains from one sample sequenced in a study of monozygotic twins with inflammatory bowel disease (dated by TCRdb to the late 2010s). The library was built by means of 5' RACE. The reads were generated on an Illumina HiSeq 2500. TCRdb reprocessed the reads and provides one entry for every CDR3 protein sequence; no DNA is given. The sample's own table lists approximately 140,000 distinct CDR3 sequences. About 2.6% of the sample is in the top ten clones. Sequenced material: blood. The receptor source for this set is a human donor with ulcerative colitis or Crohn's disease, or a healthy co-twin of an affected twin (not recorded which).

The chain is built from TRBV5-1 and TRBJ1-2; TCRdb lists TRBD1, though no DNA is available to test this call. The CDR3 runs 16 residues. Germline CDR1 and CDR2: SGHRS and YFSETQ. CDR3 loop: CASSLAPGQGGYGYTF.

The gene calls are TRBV19 and TRBJ1-1; TCRdb indicates TRBD1, and absent DNA this call remains unverified. The CDR3 spans 14 residues. CDR1 and CDR2 from the germline V gene are LNHDA and SQIVND (reference sequence). The CDR3 sequence: CASILTGKNTEAFF. Filled out from reference TRBV19 and TRBJ1-1, the complete variable domain reads DGGITQSPKYLFRKEGQNVTLSCEQNLNHDAMYWYRQDPGQGLRLIYYSQIVNDFQKGDIAEGYSVSREKKESFPLTVTSAQKNPTAFYLCASILTGKNTEAFFGQGTRLTVV.

The chain joins TRBV4-2 to TRBJ2-3. CDR3 size: 15 residues. In germline, CDR1 is LGHNA, CDR2 YNFKEQ. The CDR3 loop reads CASSQAGPNTDTQYF.

The chain has TRBV5-1 and TRBJ2-2; the D gene TCRdb calls, TRBD2, cannot be checked with no DNA. The germline V gene has CDR1 SGHRS and CDR2 YFSETQ. This CDR3 has 15 residues. CDR3 in amino acids: CASSPREANTGELFF.

The rearrangement uses TRBV9 and TRBJ1-6; TCRdb's assignment of TRBD1 cannot be checked, as there is no DNA. Germline-derived CDR1 and CDR2 are SGDLS and YYNGEE. This CDR3 contains 16 residues. CDR3 sequence reads: CASSDSGAGDNSPLHF.

The chain links TRBV5-1 to TRBJ2-7; the TCRdb D gene call, TRBD1, has no DNA to confirm it. Germline CDR1 reads SGHRS; CDR2 reads YFSETQ. This CDR3 spans 16 amino acids. The CDR3 loop is CASSLGATVYSYEQYF. The full variable domain, in which reference TRBV5-1 and TRBJ2-7 provide the parts outside the CDR3, is KAGVTQTPRYLIKTRGQQVTLSCSPISGHRSVSWYQQTPGQGLQFLFEYFSETQRNKGNFPGRFSGRQFSNSRSEMNVSTLELGDSALYLCASSLGATVYSYEQYFGPGTRLTVT.

This rearrangement joins TRBV10-3 to TRBJ1-5; TCRdb outputs TRBD1, but without DNA this stays unchecked. This CDR3 contains 13 residues. Germline V gene lookup returns CDR1 ENHRY and CDR2 SYGVKD. Here the CDR3 reads CAISERQGQPQHF.

J is TRBJ1-5 and V is TRBV12-3 or TRBV12-4; TCRdb gives TRBD1 as the D gene, but with no DNA this cannot be confirmed. CDR3 length: 13 amino acids. CDR3: CASRGVGDQPQHF.

The chain carries TRBV5-1 and TRBJ2-7; TCRdb lists TRBD1, though no DNA is available to test this call. The CDR3 spans 17 residues. Germline V gene sequence: CDR1 SGHRS, CDR2 YFSETQ. The CDR3 is CASSLNLGPTVSYEQYF.

V is TRBV27 and J is TRBJ2-3; TCRdb's D gene call, TRBD1, goes unchecked for lack of DNA. Germline V gene data show CDR1 as MNHEY and CDR2 as SMNVEV (reference sequence). CDR3 length: 18 amino acids. The CDR3 sequence is CASSQGPGTGRRTDTQYF.

The rearrangement links TRBV20-1 to TRBJ1-5. The CDR3 covers 14 residues. Germline assignment: CDR1 DFQATT and CDR2 SNEGSKA (reference sequence). The CDR3 here is CSARQSISNQPQHF.

The chain uses TRBV7-3 and TRBJ2-3; as DNA is missing, the TRBD2 call by TCRdb cannot be tested. This CDR3 has 17 amino acids. Per germline, CDR1 SGHTA and CDR2 FQGTGA. The CDR3: CASSLGGLAGVPDTQYF.

The V gene is TRBV6-1, the J gene TRBJ1-4; the TCRdb D gene call, TRBD1, has no DNA to confirm it. The CDR3 has 15 residues. CDR1 MNHNS and CDR2 SASEGT come from the germline V gene. CDR3 amino acids: CASSAAGTGNEKLFF.

J is TRBJ2-1 and V is TRBV7-6. Germline CDR1 is SGHVS and CDR2 is FNYEAQ. This CDR3 region has 16 residues. Here the CDR3 reads CASSLTADHSYNEQFF. The full variable domain, with the rest looked up from reference TRBV7-6 and TRBJ2-1, is GAGVSQSPRYKVTKRGQDVALRCDPISGHVSLYWYRQALGQGPEFLTYFNYEAQQDKSGLPNDRFSAERPEGSISTLTIQRTEQRDSAMYRCASSLTADHSYNEQFFGPGTRLTVL.

The chain combines TRBV20-1 with TRBJ2-1; TCRdb's D call, TRBD1, is unchecked because there is no DNA. The CDR3 contains 14 residues. Germline V gene sequence: CDR1 DFQATT, CDR2 SNEGSKA (reference sequence). CDR3 amino acids: CSAKTGTLYNEQFF.

The genes are TRBV20-1 and TRBJ2-7. Germline CDR1 and CDR2: DFQATT and SNEGSKA (reference sequence). This CDR3 has 12 residues. CDR3 sequence: CSAREGTYEQYF.

The genes are TRBV20-1 and TRBJ2-1; TCRdb returns TRBD1, unconfirmable since there is no DNA. The CDR3 is 19 residues long. Germline-derived CDR1 and CDR2 are DFQATT and SNEGSKA (reference sequence). CDR3 amino acids: CSARDPSGGAYSVRNEQFF.

This rearrangement joins TRBV27 to TRBJ2-1; TCRdb's D call, TRBD2, is unchecked because there is no DNA. The germline V gene encodes CDR1 MNHEY and CDR2 SMNVEV (reference sequence). CDR3 length: 15 residues. CDR3 in amino acids: CASSPGTSSYNEQFF.

The chain recombines TRBV12-3 or TRBV12-4 with TRBJ2-5; the D call of TRBD1 rests on TCRdb alone, since no DNA is present to check it. The CDR3 is made up of 15 amino acids. CDR3: CASTPGQGAKETQYF.

This chain uses TRBV7-2 with TRBJ1-1. Germline V lookup: CDR1 SGHTA, CDR2 FQGNSA. The CDR3 is made up of 14 amino acids. The CDR3 is CASSLVRAAIEAFF.

The genes are TRBV6-2 or TRBV6-3 and TRBJ2-7; the TCRdb call, TRBD1, lacks DNA for checking. Looked up from germline, CDR1 is MNHEY and CDR2 is SVGEGT. The length of the CDR3 is 14 residues. The CDR3 loop is CASSYSPGGYEQYF.